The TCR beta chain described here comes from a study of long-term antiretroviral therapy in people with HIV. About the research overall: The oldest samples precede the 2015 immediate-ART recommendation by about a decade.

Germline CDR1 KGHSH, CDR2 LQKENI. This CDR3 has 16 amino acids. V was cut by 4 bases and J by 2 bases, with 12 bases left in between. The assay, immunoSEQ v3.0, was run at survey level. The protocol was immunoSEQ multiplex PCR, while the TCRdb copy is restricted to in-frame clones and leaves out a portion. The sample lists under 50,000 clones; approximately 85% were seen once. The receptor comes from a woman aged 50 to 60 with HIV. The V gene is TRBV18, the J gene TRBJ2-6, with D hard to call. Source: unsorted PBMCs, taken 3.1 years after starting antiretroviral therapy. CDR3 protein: CASSQTPVAGANVLTF. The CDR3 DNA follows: TGTGCCAGCTCACAAACCCCGGTGGCTGGGGCCAACGTCCTGACTTTC. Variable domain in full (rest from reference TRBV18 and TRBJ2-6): NAGVMQNPRHLVRRRGQEARLRCSPMKGHSHVYWYRQLPEEGLKFMVYLQKENIIDESGMPKERFSAEFPKEGPSILRIQQVVRGDSAAYFCASSQTPVAGANVLTFGAGSRLTVL.